Shown below are 10 T cell receptor beta chains from a single sample sequenced in a study of cytomegalovirus exposure and HLA in healthy donors. The PCR employed 60 Vbeta primers together with 13 Jbeta primers. The protocol was immunoSEQ multiplex PCR, while the TCRdb copy is restricted to in-frame clones and leaves out a portion. Among some 100,000 clones listed, 55% to 75% were seen once. Material: PBMCs. The receptors were gathered from a woman between 50 and 59 years old in good health and CMV-seropositive.

The J gene is TRBJ1-4, the V gene TRBV5-5, with TRBD1 matching over 7 bases. The V and J ends lost 4 bases and 6 bases, in that order; junction bases with no gene match: 9. Germline CDR1 and CDR2: SGHKS and YYEKEE (reference sequence). The CDR3 is 15 amino acids. Here the CDR3 reads CASSTNSGTDEKLFF. CDR3 sequence (DNA): TGTGCCAGCAGCACAAACTCCGGGACAGATGAAAAACTGTTTTTT.

The V gene is TRBV7-7, the J gene TRBJ2-5; 8 nucleotides line up with TRBD2. The CDR3 contains 13 residues. Looked up from germline, CDR1 is SSHAT and CDR2 is FNYEAQ (reference sequence). Here the CDR3 reads CATSGGGQETQYF. The CDR3 coding sequence is TGTGCAACTAGCGGAGGGGGGCAAGAGACCCAGTACTTC.

This chain connects TRBV11-3 to TRBJ2-6, with D hard to call. The CDR3 covers 19 residues. V lost 0 bases and J 4 bases, leaving 19 bases between the germline ends. In germline, CDR1 is SGHNT, CDR2 YENEEA. DNA for the CDR3: TGTGCCAGCAGCTTAGATCTTAACGGGTGGCCTAGAGGGGCCAACGTCCTGACTTTC. Translating gives CASSLDLNGWPRGANVLTF.

The chain is built from TRBV7-2 and TRBJ2-1, with D hard to call. V was clipped by 4 bases and J by 2 bases, with 12 bases between them. The CDR3 has 15 amino acids. CDR1 and CDR2 from the germline V gene are SGHTA and FQGNSA. DNA for the CDR3: TGTGCCAGCAGCTCCGGAGTGATAACCTACAATGAGCAGTTCTTC. Encoded protein: CASSSGVITYNEQFF.

The chain links TRBV27 to TRBJ2-2, with 8 bases aligning to TRBD2. Unmatched junction bases numbered 8, after V lost 6 bases and J lost 11 bases. Germline V CDR1 and CDR2: MNHEY, SMNVEV (reference sequence). This CDR3 is 13 amino acids long. CDR3 coding DNA: TGTGCCAGCAGCCCCGGACTAGCTAATGAGCTGTTTTTT. This gives the protein CASSPGLANELFF.

The chain combines TRBV28 with TRBJ2-2, with TRBD2 as a possible D gene (7 bases). The germline CDR1 and CDR2 sequences are MDHEN and SYDVKM. Trimming cost V 5 bases and J 0 bases, with 16 bases left between them. The CDR3 contains 17 residues. The CDR3 here is CASSEGGAPPNTGELFF. The CDR3 nucleotides read TGTGCCAGCAGTGAGGGGGGGGCCCCCCCGAACACCGGGGAGCTGTTTTTT.

This clone was seen a few times. This rearrangement joins TRBV30 to TRBJ2-3; D possibly corresponds to TRBD1 (6 bases). The CDR3 is 16 amino acids. Germline assignment: CDR1 GTSNPN and CDR2 SVGIG (reference sequence). The V gene lost 0 bases and the J gene lost 6 bases, with 19 bases spanning the gap. CDR3 loop: CAWSVTVTARGDTQYF. CDR3 bases: TGTGCCTGGAGTGTCACCGTGACGGCGAGGGGGGATACGCAGTATTTT. Full variable domain (rest looked up from reference TRBV30 and TRBJ2-3): SQTIHQWPATLVQPVGSPLSLECTVEGTSNPNLYWYRQAAGRGLQLLFYSVGIGQISSEVPQNLSASRPQDRQFILSSKKLLLSDSGFYLCAWSVTVTARGDTQYFGPGTRLTVL.

In its sample, this clone was seen once. The CDR3 loop is CASSRLAGVYEQYF. CDR3 DNA: TGTGCCAGCTCAAGACTAGCGGGAGTCTACGAGCAGTACTTC. This chain links TRBV18 with TRBJ2-7; TRBD2 aligns across 12 bases. Germline V gives CDR1 KGHSH, CDR2 LQKENI. V shed 5 bases and J 3 bases; nucleotides not matched to a gene: 2. This CDR3 has 14 amino acids.

This clone was observed a few times. The V and J genes are TRBV11-1 and TRBJ1-2, with no clear D. The CDR3 sequence is 11 residues long. V gave up 3 bases and J gave up 7 bases, with 6 bases separating them. Germline CDR1 reads SGHAT; CDR2 reads FQDESV (reference sequence). The CDR3 loop reads CASSFRGGYTF. The CDR3 DNA is TGTGCCAGCAGCTTTAGAGGTGGCTACACCTTC.

This chain uses TRBV15 with TRBJ1-5; D remains unclear. The germline CDR1 and CDR2 sequences are LNHNV and YYDKDF (reference sequence). The V gene lost 2 bases and the J gene lost 0 bases, with 2 bases spanning the gap. CDR3 length: 13 amino acids. The CDR3 DNA sequence: TGTGCCACCAGCAGATATAGCAATCAGCCCCAGCATTTT. It translates to CATSRYSNQPQHF.